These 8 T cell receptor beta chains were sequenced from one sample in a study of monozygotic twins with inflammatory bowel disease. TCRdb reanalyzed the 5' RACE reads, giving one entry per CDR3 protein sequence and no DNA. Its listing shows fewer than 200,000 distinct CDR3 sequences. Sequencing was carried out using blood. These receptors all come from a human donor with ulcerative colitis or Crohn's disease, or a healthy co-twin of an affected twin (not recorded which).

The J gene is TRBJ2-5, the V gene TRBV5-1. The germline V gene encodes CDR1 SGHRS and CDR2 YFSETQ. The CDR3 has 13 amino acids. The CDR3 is CASSLGQQETQYF.

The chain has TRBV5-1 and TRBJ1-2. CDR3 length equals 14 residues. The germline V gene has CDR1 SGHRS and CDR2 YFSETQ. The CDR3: CASSSDGLNYGYTF.

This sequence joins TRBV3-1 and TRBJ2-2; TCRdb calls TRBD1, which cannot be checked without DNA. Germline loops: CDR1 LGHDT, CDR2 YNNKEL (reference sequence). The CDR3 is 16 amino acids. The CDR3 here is CASTNTGGLIPGELFF.

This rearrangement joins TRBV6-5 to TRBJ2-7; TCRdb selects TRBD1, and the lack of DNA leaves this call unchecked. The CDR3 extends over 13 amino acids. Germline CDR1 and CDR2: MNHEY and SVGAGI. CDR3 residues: CASSTTTGLEQYF.

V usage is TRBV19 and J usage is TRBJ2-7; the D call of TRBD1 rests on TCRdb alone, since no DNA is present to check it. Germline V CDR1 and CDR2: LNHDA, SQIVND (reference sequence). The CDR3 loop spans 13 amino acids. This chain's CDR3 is CASSRQGTYEQYF.

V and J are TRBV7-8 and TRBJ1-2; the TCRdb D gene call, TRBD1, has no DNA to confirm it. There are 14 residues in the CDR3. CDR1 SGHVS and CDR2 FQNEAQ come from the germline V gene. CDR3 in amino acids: CASSLASGNYGYTF. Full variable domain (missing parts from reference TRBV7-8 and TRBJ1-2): GAGVSQSPRYKVAKRGQDVALRCDPISGHVSLFWYQQALGQGPEFLTYFQNEAQLDKSGLPSDRFFAERPEGSVSTLKIQRTQQEDSAVYLCASSLASGNYGYTFGSGTRLTVV.

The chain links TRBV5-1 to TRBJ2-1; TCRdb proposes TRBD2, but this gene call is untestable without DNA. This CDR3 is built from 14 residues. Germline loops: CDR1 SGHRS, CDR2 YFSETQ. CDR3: CASSLRLAGNEQFF.

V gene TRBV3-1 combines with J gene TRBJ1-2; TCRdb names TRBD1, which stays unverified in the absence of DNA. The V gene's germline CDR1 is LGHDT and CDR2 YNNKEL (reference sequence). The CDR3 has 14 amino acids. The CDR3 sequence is CASSQRTGLGGYTF.